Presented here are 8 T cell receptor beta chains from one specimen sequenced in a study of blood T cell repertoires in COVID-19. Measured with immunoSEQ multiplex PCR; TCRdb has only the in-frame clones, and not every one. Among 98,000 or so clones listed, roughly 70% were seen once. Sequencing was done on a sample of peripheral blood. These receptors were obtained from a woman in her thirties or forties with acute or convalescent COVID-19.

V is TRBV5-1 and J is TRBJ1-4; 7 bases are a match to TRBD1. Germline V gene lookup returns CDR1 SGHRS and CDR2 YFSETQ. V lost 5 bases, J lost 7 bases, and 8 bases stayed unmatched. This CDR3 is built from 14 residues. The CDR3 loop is CASRTGRSSEKLFF. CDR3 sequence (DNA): TGCGCCAGCAGGACAGGGAGGTCCAGTGAAAAACTGTTTTTT.

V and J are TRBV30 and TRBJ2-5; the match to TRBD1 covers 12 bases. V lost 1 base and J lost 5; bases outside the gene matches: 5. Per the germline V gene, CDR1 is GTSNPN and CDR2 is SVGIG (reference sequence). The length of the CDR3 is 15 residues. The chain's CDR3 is CAWSAGTGGWETQYF. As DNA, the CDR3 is TGTGCCTGGAGTGCCGGGACAGGGGGCTGGGAGACCCAGTACTTC.

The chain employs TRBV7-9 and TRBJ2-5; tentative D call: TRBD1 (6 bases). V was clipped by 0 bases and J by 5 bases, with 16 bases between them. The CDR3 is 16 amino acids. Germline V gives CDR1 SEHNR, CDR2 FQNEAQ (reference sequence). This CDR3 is CASSLALSTGSETQYF. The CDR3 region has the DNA TGTGCCAGCAGCTTAGCCCTAAGCACAGGGTCCGAGACCCAGTACTTC.

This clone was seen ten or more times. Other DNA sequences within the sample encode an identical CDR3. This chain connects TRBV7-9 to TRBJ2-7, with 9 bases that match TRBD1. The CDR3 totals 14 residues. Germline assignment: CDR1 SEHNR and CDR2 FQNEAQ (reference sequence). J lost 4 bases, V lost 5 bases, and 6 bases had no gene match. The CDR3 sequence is CASSPRDRAYEQYF. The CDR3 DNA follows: TGTGCCAGCAGCCCGCGGGACAGGGCGTACGAGCAGTACTTC.

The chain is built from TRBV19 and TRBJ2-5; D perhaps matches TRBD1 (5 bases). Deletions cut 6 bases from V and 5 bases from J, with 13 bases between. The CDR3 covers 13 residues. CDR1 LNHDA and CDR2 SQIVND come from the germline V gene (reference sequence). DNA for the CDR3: TGTGCCAGTAGAGGGGTCCAGACGGAGACCCAGTACTTC. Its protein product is CASRGVQTETQYF.

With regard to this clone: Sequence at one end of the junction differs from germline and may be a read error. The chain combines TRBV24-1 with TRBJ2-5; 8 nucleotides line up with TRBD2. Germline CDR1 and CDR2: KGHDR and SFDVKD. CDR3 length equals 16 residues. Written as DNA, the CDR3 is TGTGCCACCAGCGATTCGGTAGCGGGGACCCAAGAGACCCAGTACTTC. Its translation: CATSDSVAGTQETQYF.

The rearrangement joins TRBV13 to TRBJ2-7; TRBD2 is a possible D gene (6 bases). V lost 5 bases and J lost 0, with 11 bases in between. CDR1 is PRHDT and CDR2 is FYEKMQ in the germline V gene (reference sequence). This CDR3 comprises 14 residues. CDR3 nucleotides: TGTGCCAGCAGCATCCGGGACTCCTCCTACGAGCAGTACTTC. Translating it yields CASSIRDSSYEQYF.

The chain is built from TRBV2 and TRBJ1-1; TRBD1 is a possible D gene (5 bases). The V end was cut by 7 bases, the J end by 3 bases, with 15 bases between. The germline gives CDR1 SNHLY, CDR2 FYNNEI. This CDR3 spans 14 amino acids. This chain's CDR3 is CASTSQGGDTEAFF. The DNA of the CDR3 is TGTGCCAGCACTTCACAAGGAGGGGACACTGAAGCTTTCTTT.